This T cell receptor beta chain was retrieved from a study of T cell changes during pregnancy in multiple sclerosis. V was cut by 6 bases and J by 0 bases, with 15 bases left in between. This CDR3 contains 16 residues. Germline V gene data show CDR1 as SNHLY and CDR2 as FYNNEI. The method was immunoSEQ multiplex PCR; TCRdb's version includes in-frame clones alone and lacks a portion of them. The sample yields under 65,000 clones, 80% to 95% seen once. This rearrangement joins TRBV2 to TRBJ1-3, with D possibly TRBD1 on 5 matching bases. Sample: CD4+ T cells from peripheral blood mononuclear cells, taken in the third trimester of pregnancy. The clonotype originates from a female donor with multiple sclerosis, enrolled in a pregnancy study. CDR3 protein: CASRGVTGVSGNTIYF. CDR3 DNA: TGTGCCAGCAGAGGTGTAACAGGAGTCTCTGGAAACACCATATATTTT.